The 17 T cell receptor beta chains reported below all come from one sample, sequenced in a study of tissue T cells after allogeneic stem cell transplantation. Clones were sequenced by immunoSEQ multiplex PCR, and TCRdb holds only the in-frame ones, with some missing. The data show approximately 3,000 clones, 55% to 65% seen once. Adult allogeneic hematopoietic cell transplant recipients with steroid-refractory graft-versus-host disease were prospectively enrolled for research autopsy. The sample was ascending colon tissue, taken at autopsy. The receptors derive from a male patient of 60 years or more with steroid-refractory graft-versus-host disease after an allogeneic stem cell transplant. Among the T cells, some may be from the graft donor.

This clone has more than one count but fewer than ten. V and J are TRBV4-1 and TRBJ2-2, with 7 bases aligning to TRBD1. Per the germline V gene, CDR1 is MGHRA and CDR2 is YSYEKL. Germline trimming cut 4 bases from V and 4 bases from J; bases unmatched to any gene: 3. This CDR3 region has 14 residues. The CDR3: CASSRDRATGELFF. CDR3 bases: TGCGCCAGCAGCCGAGACAGGGCCACCGGGGAGCTGTTTTTT.

The CDR3 region is CASTPDRGTQYF. DNA of the CDR3: TGTGCCAGCACCCCCGACAGGGGAACGCAGTATTTT. This chain links TRBV12-3 or TRBV12-4 with TRBJ2-3; 8 bases align to TRBD1. There are 12 residues in the CDR3. V lost 7 bases and J lost 9; bases outside the gene matches: 6.

This clone was detected a few times. The chain recombines TRBV5-1 with TRBJ2-7, with D perhaps matching TRBD1 or TRBD2 (5 bases each). The CDR3 covers 15 residues. Trimming pared 0 bases from V and 2 bases from J, leaving 12 bases between. The V gene's germline CDR1 is SGHRS and CDR2 YFSETQ. The CDR3 loop is CASSLAGSGTYEQYF. In DNA, the CDR3 is TGCGCCAGCAGCTTGGCAGGGTCGGGGACCTACGAGCAGTACTTC.

The J gene is TRBJ1-3, the V gene TRBV3-1 (or the pseudogene TRBV3-2); 7 bases are a match to TRBD1. Germline V lookup: CDR1 LGHDT, CDR2 YNNKEL (reference sequence). V gave up 7 bases and J gave up 0 bases; unmatched junction bases: 3. The CDR3 runs to 14 residues. The CDR3 nucleotides are TGTGCCAGCACCCGGGACAGCTCTGGAAACACCATATATTTT. This encodes CASTRDSSGNTIYF.

This clone occurred once. The chain carries TRBV27 and TRBJ2-6; no reliable D call. CDR1 is MNHEY and CDR2 is SMNVEV in the germline V gene (reference sequence). This CDR3 is built from 15 residues. V lost 6 bases to trimming and J lost 0 bases, with 9 bases between them. Here the CDR3 DNA reads TGTGCCAGCAGCCTATTGGGCTCTGGGGCCAACGTCCTGACTTTC. It codes for CASSLLGSGANVLTF.

The chain combines TRBV7-8 with TRBJ2-7; D perhaps matches TRBD2 (5 bases). Germline V gene lookup returns CDR1 SGHVS and CDR2 FQNEAQ. The CDR3 has 13 amino acids. V was shortened by 5 bases and J by 0 bases, with 8 bases between the two germline ends. The CDR3 DNA reads TGTGCCAGCAGCCCCCGGGGCTCCTACGAGCAGTACTTC. Translation gives CASSPRGSYEQYF.

The V gene is TRBV9, the J gene TRBJ2-2, with 8 bases fitting TRBD1. The CDR3 consists of 17 residues. In germline, CDR1 is SGDLS, CDR2 YYNGEE. V gave up 2 bases and J gave up 6 bases; unmatched junction bases: 12. For the CDR3, the DNA is TGTGCCAGCAGCGTCATGACAGGGGTGCGCGTAGCCGGGGAGCTGTTTTTT. This gives the protein CASSVMTGVRVAGELFF.

The chain couples TRBV5-8 to TRBJ2-2, with D unclear. V was shortened by 4 bases and J by 7 bases, with 5 bases between the two germline ends. The CDR3 contains 11 residues. The V gene's germline CDR1 is SGHTS and CDR2 YDEGEE. This CDR3 reads CASSPYGELFF. CDR3 nucleotides: TGTGCCAGCAGCCCATACGGGGAGCTGTTTTTT.

The CDR3: CASSLEGGPGEQFF. In nucleotides, the CDR3 is TGTGCCAGCAGCTTAGAGGGGGGCCCAGGAGAGCAGTTCTTC. The rearrangement links TRBV11-2 to TRBJ2-1; either TRBD1 or TRBD2 may supply D (6 bases each). V was cut by 0 bases and J by 10 bases, with 13 bases left in between. The CDR3 totals 14 residues. Germline CDR1 is SGHAT and CDR2 is FQNNGV.

This clone was detected a few times. This chain links TRBV7-2 with TRBJ1-5; perhaps TRBD1 as D (5 bases). V was shortened by 1 base and J by 4 bases, with 11 bases between the two germline ends. The CDR3 sequence is 15 residues long. Germline CDR1 and CDR2: SGHTA and FQGNSA. The CDR3: CASSLVQGSNQPQHF. In DNA form, the CDR3 reads TGTGCCAGCAGCTTAGTTCAGGGTAGTAATCAGCCCCAGCATTTT. The whole variable domain, remainder taken from reference TRBV7-2 and TRBJ1-5, is GAGVSQSPSNKVTEKGKDVELRCDPISGHTALYWYRQSLGQGLEFLIYFQGNSAPDKSGLPSDRFSAERTGGSVSTLTIQRTQQEDSAVYLCASSLVQGSNQPQHFGDGTRLSIL.

V is TRBV7-2 and J is TRBJ1-5, with D possibly matching TRBD1 (5 bases). The CDR3 runs to 13 residues. Germline V gives CDR1 SGHTA, CDR2 FQGNSA. Trimming stripped 5 bases from V and 4 bases from J, with 9 bases between. The CDR3 protein is CASSPPGNQPQHF. Here the CDR3 DNA reads TGTGCCAGCAGCCCCCCAGGGAATCAGCCCCAGCATTTT.

The chain joins TRBV5-6 to TRBJ1-2; 9 bases are a match to TRBD1. Germline V CDR1 and CDR2: SGHDT, YYEEEE. The ends lost 3 bases at V and 7 bases at J; junction bases unmatched: 7. The CDR3 sequence is 14 residues long. CDR3 in DNA: TGTGCCAGCAGCTACTCCGGGACAGGGATTGGCTACACCTTC. Its protein product is CASSYSGTGIGYTF.

This clone was observed a few times. The J gene is TRBJ2-3, the V gene TRBV2; a weak D match, TRBD1 (6 bases). Trimming removed 1 base at V and 0 bases at J, with 8 bases between. The CDR3 is made up of 15 amino acids. Germline loops: CDR1 SNHLY, CDR2 FYNNEI. CDR3 bases: TGTGCCAGCAGTGAAGGGACAGCTAGCACAGATACGCAGTATTTT. Encoded protein: CASSEGTASTDTQYF.

The chain recombines TRBV5-6 with TRBJ2-5, with TRBD2 identical over 8 bases. The CDR3 contains 15 residues. Germline CDR1 SGHDT, CDR2 YYEEEE. Unmatched junction bases numbered 9, after V lost 4 bases and J lost 4 bases. The CDR3: CASSGVAGGGETQYF. For the CDR3, the DNA is TGTGCCAGCAGCGGGGTGGCCGGGGGGGGAGAGACCCAGTACTTC.

By sample share, this clone is large. V is TRBV7-2 and J is TRBJ2-7; D unclear. The CDR3 is made up of 15 amino acids. Deletions cut 1 base from V and 0 bases from J, with 10 bases between. The germline V gene encodes CDR1 SGHTA and CDR2 FQGNSA. DNA of the CDR3: TGTGCCAGCAGCTTAGGGAGCACGGTCTCCTACGAGCAGTACTTC. This gives the protein CASSLGSTVSYEQYF.

This clone showed up just a few times. This chain connects TRBV4-2 to TRBJ1-5; D not resolved. The CDR3 is 16 amino acids. Germline assignment: CDR1 LGHNA and CDR2 YNFKEQ. With 5 bases removed from V and 5 bases from J, the gap between germline ends came to 19 bases. CDR3 sequence: CASSAGKGEGHQPQHF. The DNA of the CDR3 is TGTGCCAGCAGCGCTGGTAAGGGAGAGGGCCATCAGCCCCAGCATTTT.

This clone has more than one count but fewer than ten. The V gene is TRBV19, the J gene TRBJ1-2; unclear D gene. The CDR3 covers 17 residues. Germline-derived CDR1 and CDR2 are LNHDA and SQIVND (reference sequence). V lost 5 bases and J lost 6, with 25 bases in between. CDR3 sequence: CASSRRALSVVGDGYTF. Written as DNA, the CDR3 is TGTGCCAGTAGTCGGAGGGCCCTATCGGTTGTCGGAGATGGCTACACCTTC.